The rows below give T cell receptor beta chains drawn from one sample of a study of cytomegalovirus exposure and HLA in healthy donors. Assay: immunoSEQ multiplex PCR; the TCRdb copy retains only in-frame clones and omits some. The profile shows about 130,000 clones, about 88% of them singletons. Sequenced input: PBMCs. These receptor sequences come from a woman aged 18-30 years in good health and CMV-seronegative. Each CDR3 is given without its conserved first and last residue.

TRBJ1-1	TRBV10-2	ASTTGPGIEAF
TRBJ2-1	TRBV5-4	ASSQDSSYNEQF
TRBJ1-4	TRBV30	ASGTAKKLF
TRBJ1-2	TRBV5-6	ASSFGTGGGYGYT
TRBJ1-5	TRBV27	ASSFRGRGLSNQPQH
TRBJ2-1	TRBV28	ASSLLGGRLPALNNEQF
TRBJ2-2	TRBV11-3	ASSLGPGTSGDTGELF
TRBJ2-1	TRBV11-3	ASSLGALAGAANEQF
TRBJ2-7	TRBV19	ASSMRVLGGFLYEQY
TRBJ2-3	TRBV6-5	ASSQTSASPDTQY
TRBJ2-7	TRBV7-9	ASSLAGGYEQY
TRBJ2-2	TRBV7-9	ASTSKGAGELF
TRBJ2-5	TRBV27	ASRRTSGTETQY
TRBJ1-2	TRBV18	ASSPQLEGNYGYT
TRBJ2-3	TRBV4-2	ASSQDGLAEDTDTQY
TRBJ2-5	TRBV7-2	ASSFAGGGETQY
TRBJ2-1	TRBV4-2	ASSQDGSGVEQF
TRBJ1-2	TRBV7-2	ASSTWTGEPYGYT
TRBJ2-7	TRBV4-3	ASSQGLPGQGALEQY
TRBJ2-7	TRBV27	ASGSASKLYEQY
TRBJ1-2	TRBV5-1	ASSLEGQNYGYT
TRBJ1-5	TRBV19	ASSRRQQTVGNQPQH
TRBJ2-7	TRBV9	ASSPWTGYEQY